The rows below give T cell receptor beta chains drawn from one sample of a study of cytomegalovirus exposure and HLA in healthy donors. TCRdb's table, derived via immunoSEQ multiplex PCR, lists solely in-frame clones and lacks some. The sample includes 95,000 to 150,000 clones, 73% seen only once; the top ten take around 4.1%. Sequences were obtained from PBMCs. The receptors shown here come from a woman between 40 and 55 years old in good health and CMV-seronegative. CDR3s include the opening cysteine and the closing phenylalanine or tryptophan. The D gene is left open where the match is weak. The size field is filled for only some rows; it gives once, few, many or a size class.

clone size	V gene	D gene	J gene	CDR3 DNA	CDR3 protein
NA	TRBV19	TRBD1	TRBJ1-1	TGTGCCAGTAGTCTCCACAGGGGGATGAACACTGAAGCTTTCTTT	CASSLHRGMNTEAFF
NA	TRBV7-7	TRBD2	TRBJ2-1	TGTGCCAGCAGCCCTGGGACTAGCGGGGCCTACAATGAGCAGTTCTTC	CASSPGTSGAYNEQFF
few	TRBV7-6	NA	TRBJ2-1	TGTGCCAGCAGCTTAGGCGGAACTGCCTACAATGAGCAGTTCTTC	CASSLGGTAYNEQFF
NA	TRBV6-1	TRBD1	TRBJ2-7	TGTGCCAGCTCAGAAAGGGGGCTTTCTACGCAGCAGTACTTC	CASSERGLSTQQYF
few	TRBV5-1	TRBD2	TRBJ2-5	TGCGCCAGCAGCTTTGGGGGGGAGCGGGAGACCCAGTACTTC	CASSFGGERETQYF
NA	TRBV2	NA	TRBJ2-6	TGTGCCAGCAGTGAAAGGGGGACCCTAGGCCCCTCTGGGGCCAACGTCCTGACTTTC	CASSERGTLGPSGANVLTF
NA	TRBV7-9	NA	TRBJ1-2	TGTGCCAGCATGGTTTCGGGGGGCGGTTATGGCTACACCTTC	CASMVSGGGYGYTF
NA	TRBV10-3	TRBD1	TRBJ1-2	TGTGCCATCAGTGATTGGACAGGTCCCTCTAAGGGGAACTATGGCTACACCTTC	CAISDWTGPSKGNYGYTF
NA	TRBV18	TRBD1	TRBJ1-2	TGTGCCAGCTCACCTGGTGCGAGACAGGGGATCTATGGCTACACCTTC	CASSPGARQGIYGYTF
few	TRBV4-2	TRBD1	TRBJ1-4	TGTGCCAGCAGCCAAGGGACAGGGGCTATGGAAGAAAAACTGTTTTTT	CASSQGTGAMEEKLFF
NA	TRBV11-1	TRBD2	TRBJ2-3	TGTGCCAGCAGCTTGCCTAGCGGGATTTCTGGAGATACGCAGTATTTT	CASSLPSGISGDTQYF
once	TRBV28	NA	TRBJ2-2	TGTGCCAGCAGTCCCCCCAGACAGGTTCCCTCCTTAACTGGGGAGCTGTTTTTT	CASSPPRQVPSLTGELFF
once	TRBV5-1	TRBD1	TRBJ2-7	TGCGCCAGCAGCTCTTTGGGACAGGGTAACGAGCAGTACTTC	CASSSLGQGNEQYF
NA	TRBV5-4	TRBD2	TRBJ2-2	TGTGCCAGCAGCCCCGGACTAGCGGGGGCGAACACCGGGGAGCTGTTTTTT	CASSPGLAGANTGELFF
few	TRBV11-2	TRBD2	TRBJ2-1	TGTGCCAGCAGCCGGGGACTAGCGGGATGGAATGAGCAGTTCTTC	CASSRGLAGWNEQFF
NA	TRBV12-5	TRBD1	TRBJ1-2	TGTGCTAGTGGATCACCGGGACAGGGACATTATGGCTACACCTTC	CASGSPGQGHYGYTF
NA	TRBV7-6	TRBD2	TRBJ2-1	TGTGCCAGCAGCTCTACTAGCGGGTCTTACAATGAGCAGTTCTTC	CASSSTSGSYNEQFF
NA	TRBV4-3	NA	TRBJ1-4	TGCGCCAGCAGCCAAGATCCGCGGTCTGCAAAACCGTTTTTT	CASSQDPRSAKPFF
NA	TRBV29-1	TRBD1	TRBJ2-5	TGCAGCGTCCGACCCCAGGGGGTCTACCAAGAGACCCAGTACTTC	CSVRPQGVYQETQYF
NA	TRBV28	NA	TRBJ1-2	TGTGCCAGCAGTAGGGGGGGGGCCTATGGCTACACCTTC	CASSRGGAYGYTF
few	TRBV4-3	TRBD1	TRBJ1-1	TGCGCCAGCAGCCATGAACAGGGGGGGACTGAAGCTTTCTTT	CASSHEQGGTEAFF
NA	TRBV25-1	NA	TRBJ1-1	TGTGCCAGCAGTGATTTGAGGGTCGGGAGAGGTACTGAAGCTTTCTTT	CASSDLRVGRGTEAFF
NA	TRBV7-3	TRBD2	TRBJ2-1	TGTGCCAGCAGCCAAATTACTAGCGGGAGTCGCAATGAGCAGTTCTTC	CASSQITSGSRNEQFF
few	TRBV5-6	NA	TRBJ2-3	TGTGCCAGCAGCAAACCGTGGGGGGGCACAGATACGCAGTATTTT	CASSKPWGGTDTQYF
NA	TRBV7-2	TRBD2	TRBJ2-2	TGTGCCAGCAGCTTACGAGTACTAGCGGGGGACCTCGGTGGAGTGGAGCTGTTTTTT	CASSLRVLAGDLGGVELFF
NA	TRBV10-3	NA	TRBJ2-5	TGTGCCATCAGTGAATCAGTGGTTCAAGAGACCCAGTACTTC	CAISESVVQETQYF
NA	TRBV5-4	TRBD2	TRBJ2-3	TGTGCCAGCAGCTTGGGGCTAGCGGGGGCCTATCCCACAGATACGCAGTATTTT	CASSLGLAGAYPTDTQYF
few	TRBV25-1	NA	TRBJ1-5	TGTGCCAGCAGTGAAGGGCAGGGGCGGGGGAATCAGCCCCAGCATTTT	CASSEGQGRGNQPQHF
NA	TRBV4-1	NA	TRBJ2-2	TGCGCCAGCAGCCAAGAGGGGGGTTTTGGCGGGGAGCTGTTTTTT	CASSQEGGFGGELFF
NA	TRBV10-2	NA	TRBJ2-3	TGCGCCAGCAGCGAGACGGGAGCAGATACGCAGTATTTT	CASSETGADTQYF
NA	TRBV7-9	TRBD2	TRBJ2-1	TGTGCCAGCAGCTCGGGACTAGCGGAGTACAATGAGCAGTTCTTC	CASSSGLAEYNEQFF
NA	TRBV7-9	NA	TRBJ1-1	TGTGCCAGCAGCCCCGGAGGGTTTGTGACTGAAGCTTTCTTT	CASSPGGFVTEAFF
NA	TRBV11-2	NA	TRBJ2-7	TGTGCCAGCAGCTTTTCCCGCAGCTCCTACGAGCAGTACTTC	CASSFSRSSYEQYF
NA	TRBV2	NA	TRBJ1-4	TGTGCCAGCAGTGTCAAGGGGGTGTATGAAAAACTGTTTTTT	CASSVKGVYEKLFF
NA	TRBV28	NA	TRBJ2-7	TGTGCCAGCAGTTCGACCCGGGGTTGGACCTACGAGCAGTACTTC	CASSSTRGWTYEQYF
NA	TRBV4-3	NA	TRBJ1-6	TGCGCCAGCAGCCAAGATCCAAGGACAGTAAATTCACCCCTCCACTTT	CASSQDPRTVNSPLHF
NA	TRBV6-6	TRBD2	TRBJ2-3	TGTGCCAGCAGTTACGGTGGGAGGGCTAGCACAGATACGCAGTATTTT	CASSYGGRASTDTQYF
NA	TRBV6-5	TRBD1	TRBJ2-7	TGTGCCAGCAGCCCGGACAGGGATTACGAGCAGTACTTC	CASSPDRDYEQYF
NA	TRBV4-2	TRBD1	TRBJ1-3	TGTGCCAGCAGCTTGGACAGGGATGCTGGAAACACCATATATTTT	CASSLDRDAGNTIYF
NA	TRBV10-1	TRBD1	TRBJ2-6	TGCGCCCCAGCCTACAGGGGGCGTTACTCTGGGGCCAACGTCCTGACTTTC	CAPAYRGRYSGANVLTF
NA	TRBV7-9	NA	TRBJ2-7	TGTGCCAGCAGCGAGGACATCTATGAGCAGTACTTC	CASSEDIYEQYF
NA	TRBV5-6	NA	TRBJ1-6	TGTGCCAGCAGCTTGCCCGCGACGGGGGTTGGTTCACCCCTCCACTTT	CASSLPATGVGSPLHF
NA	TRBV11-3	NA	TRBJ1-1	TGTGCCAGCAGCTTAACCATCCCCGACAGGTTTGGGAACACTGAAGCTTTCTTT	CASSLTIPDRFGNTEAFF
NA	TRBV11-2	NA	TRBJ1-2	TGTGCCAGCAGCTTAGAAGGCGCCTCTAACTATGGCTACATCTTC	CASSLEGASNYGYIF
NA	TRBV6-5	TRBD2	TRBJ2-3	TGTGCCAGCAGGAGAGCGGGGGGGCCAGATACGCAGTATTTT	CASRRAGGPDTQYF
NA	TRBV5-1	TRBD1	TRBJ1-2	TGCGCCAGCAGGGCCGGGACAGACACGACTAACTATGGCTACACCTTC	CASRAGTDTTNYGYTF
NA	TRBV4-2	TRBD2	TRBJ2-5	TGTGCCAGCAGCCAAGGGACTAGACAAGAGACCCAGTACTTC	CASSQGTRQETQYF
NA	TRBV9	TRBD2	TRBJ2-3	TGTGCCAGCAGCGCAAGACTAGCGGGGGCGAGAGATACGCAGTATTTT	CASSARLAGARDTQYF
NA	TRBV6-5	TRBD2	TRBJ2-4	TGTGCCAGCAGTTACGTCGGTCGCGGGGGCAAAAACATTCAGTACTTC	CASSYVGRGGKNIQYF
NA	TRBV5-1	NA	TRBJ2-1	TGCGCCAGCAGCGTTCAGGGGTACAATGAGCAGTTCTTC	CASSVQGYNEQFF
NA	TRBV5-6	NA	TRBJ2-4	TGTGCCAGCAGCGCCGGGTCCAAAGGAAACATTCAGTACTTC	CASSAGSKGNIQYF
once	TRBV7-9	NA	TRBJ2-2	TGTTCCAGCAGCTTTCTACAGGGGAACACCGGGGAGCTGTTTTTT	CSSSFLQGNTGELFF
NA	TRBV9	TRBD1	TRBJ1-2	TGTGCCAGCAGCGAACAGGGGGCGCCCCGAGGCTACACCTTC	CASSEQGAPRGYTF
few	TRBV19	TRBD1	TRBJ1-5	TGTGCCAGTAGGGACAGGGCTGGTCAGCCCCAGCATTTT	CASRDRAGQPQHF
NA	TRBV5-4	NA	TRBJ2-3	TGTGCCAGCAGCTTGGGGCTAGCGAATTCAGATACGCAGTATTTT	CASSLGLANSDTQYF